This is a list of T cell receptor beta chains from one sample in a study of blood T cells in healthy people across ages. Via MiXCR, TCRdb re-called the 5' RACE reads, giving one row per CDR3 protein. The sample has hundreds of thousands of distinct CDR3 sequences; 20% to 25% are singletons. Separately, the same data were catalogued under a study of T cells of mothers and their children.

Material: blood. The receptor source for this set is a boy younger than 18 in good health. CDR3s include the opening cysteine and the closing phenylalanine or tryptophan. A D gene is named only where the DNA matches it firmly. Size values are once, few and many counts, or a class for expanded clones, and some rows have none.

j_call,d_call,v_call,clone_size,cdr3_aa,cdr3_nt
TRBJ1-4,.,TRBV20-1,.,CSARDRSEATNEKLFF,TGCAGTGCTAGAGATAGGAGTGAAGCAACTAATGAAAAACTGTTTTTT
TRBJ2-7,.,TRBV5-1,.,CASSSTPDEQYF,TGCGCCAGCAGCTCCACCCCCGACGAGCAGTACTTC
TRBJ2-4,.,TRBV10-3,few,CAISEDEFIQYF,TGTGCCATCAGTGAGGACGAATTCATTCAGTACTTC
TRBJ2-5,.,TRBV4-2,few,CASSQDGQGGKLRTQYF,TGTGCCAGCAGCCAAGACGGACAGGGAGGGAAGTTGCGGACCCAGTACTTC
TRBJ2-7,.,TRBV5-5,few,CASSLERIRVYEQYF,TGTGCCAGCAGCTTGGAACGGATCCGGGTCTACGAGCAGTACTTC
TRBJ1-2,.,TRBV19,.,CASSIGGLGTESDGYTF,TGTGCCAGTAGTATAGGAGGGCTCGGGACGGAATCTGATGGCTACACCTTC
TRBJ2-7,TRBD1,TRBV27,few,CASSSRDRVHEQYF,TGTGCCAGCAGTTCGCGGGACAGGGTTCACGAGCAGTACTTC
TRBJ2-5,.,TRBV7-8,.,CASSLATRAEQYF,TGTGCCAGCAGCTTAGCAACTAGAGCGGAGCAGTACTTC
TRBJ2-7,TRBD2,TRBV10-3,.,CAISESSLQREVFNYEQYF,TGTGCCATCAGTGAGTCGTCGCTACAGCGGGAGGTTTTTAATTACGAGCAGTACTTC
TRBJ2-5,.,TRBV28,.,CASSLWAGTRQETQYF,TGTGCCAGCAGTTTATGGGCGGGGACCCGCCAAGAGACCCAGTACTTC
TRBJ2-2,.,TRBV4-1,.,CASTGPPLGTGELFF,TGCGCCAGCACCGGACCCCCGCTAGGGACCGGGGAGCTGTTTTTT
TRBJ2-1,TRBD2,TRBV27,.,CAIRTSEYNEQFF,TGTGCCATCAGGACTAGCGAATACAATGAGCAGTTCTTC
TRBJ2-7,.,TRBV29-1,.,CSAEDPSGEQYF,TGCAGCGCTGAGGACCCCTCCGGCGAGCAGTACTTC
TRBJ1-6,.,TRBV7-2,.,CASSLTGHNNSPLRF,TGTGCCAGCAGCTTAACGGGACACAATAATTCACCCCTCCGCTTT
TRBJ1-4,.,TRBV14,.,CASSQKDEKLFF,TGTGCCAGCAGCCAAAAAGATGAAAAACTGTTTTTT
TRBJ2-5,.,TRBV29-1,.,CSFSTGMETQYF,TGCAGCTTCTCTACAGGGATGGAGACCCAGTACTTC
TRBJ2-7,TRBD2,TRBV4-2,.,CASSQILAGGYEQYF,TGTGCCAGCAGCCAAATTCTAGCGGGGGGATACGAGCAGTACTTC
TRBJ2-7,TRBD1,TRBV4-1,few,CASSLGQGASSGQYF,TGCGCCAGCAGCCTTGGACAGGGGGCAAGCTCAGGCCAGTACTTC
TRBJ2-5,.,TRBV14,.,CASSQNTETQYF,TGTGCCAGCAGCCAGAATACAGAGACCCAGTACTTC
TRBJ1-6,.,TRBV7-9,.,CASSLTEPSSPLHF,TGTGCCAGCAGCCTTACTGAGCCGTCTTCACCCCTCCACTTT
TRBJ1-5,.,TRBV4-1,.,CASSQDPTKSQPQHF,TGCGCCAGCAGCCAAGATCCGACCAAGAGTCAGCCCCAGCATTTT
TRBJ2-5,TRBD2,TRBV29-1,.,CSVDKAGVPFF,TGCAGCGTTGATAAAGCGGGAGTACCGTTCTTC
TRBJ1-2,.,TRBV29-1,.,CSALGNYGYTF,TGCAGCGCCCTGGGTAACTATGGCTACACCTTC
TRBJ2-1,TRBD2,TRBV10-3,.,CAISDTGTTVREQFF,TGTGCCATCAGTGACACCGGGACTACCGTACGCGAGCAGTTCTTC
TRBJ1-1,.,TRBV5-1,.,CASSLAPQNGNTEAFF,TGCGCCAGCAGCTTGGCCCCTCAGAACGGGAACACTGAAGCTTTCTTT
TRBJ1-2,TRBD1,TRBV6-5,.,CASSGLGQSSQGYTF,TGTGCCAGCAGTGGCCTGGGACAGAGTTCGCAGGGCTACACCTTC
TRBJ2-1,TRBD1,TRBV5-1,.,CASSSGQVVFSEQFF,TGCGCCAGCAGCTCGGGACAGGTCGTGTTTAGTGAGCAGTTCTTC
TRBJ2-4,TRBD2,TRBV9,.,CASSAVRGGDQNIQYF,TGTGCCAGCAGCGCCGTGCGCGGGGGGGACCAAAACATTCAGTACTTC
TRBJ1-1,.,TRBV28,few,CASQSNTEAFF,TGTGCCAGTCAGTCGAACACTGAAGCTTTCTTT
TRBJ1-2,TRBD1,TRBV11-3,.,CASRPDRVAYGYTF,TGTGCCAGCAGACCGGACAGGGTGGCCTATGGCTACACCTTC
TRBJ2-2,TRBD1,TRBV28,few,CASSAATGTGELFF,TGTGCCAGCAGTGCAGCGACAGGGACCGGGGAGCTGTTTTTT
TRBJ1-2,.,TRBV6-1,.,CASSESGSIVNGYTF,TGTGCCAGCAGTGAATCGGGCAGCATAGTAAATGGCTACACCTTC
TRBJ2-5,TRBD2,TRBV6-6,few,CASSFFETSGETQYF,TGTGCCAGCAGTTTCTTCGAGACTAGCGGGGAGACCCAGTACTTC
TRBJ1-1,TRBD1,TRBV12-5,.,CASGPGHRGLNTEAFF,TGTGCTAGTGGTCCAGGGCACAGGGGACTGAACACTGAAGCTTTCTTT
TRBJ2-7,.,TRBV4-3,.,CASSQDSFTYEQYF,TGCGCCAGCAGCCAAGATAGCTTTACTTACGAGCAGTACTTC
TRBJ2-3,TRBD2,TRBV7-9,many,CASSSGGDTQYF,TGTGCCAGCAGCTCGGGGGGAGATACGCAGTATTTT
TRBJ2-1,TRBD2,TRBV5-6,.,CASSNQLASGTDEQFF,TGTGCCAGCAGTAATCAACTGGCTAGCGGGACCGATGAGCAGTTCTTC
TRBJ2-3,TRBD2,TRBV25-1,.,CASSGWREGSDTQYF,TGTGCCAGCAGTGGGTGGCGGGAGGGCTCAGATACGCAGTATTTT
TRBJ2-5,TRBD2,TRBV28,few,CASSFFGLAVQETQYF,TGTGCCAGCAGTTTTTTCGGACTAGCGGTCCAAGAGACCCAGTACTTC
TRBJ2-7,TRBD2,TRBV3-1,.,CASSQAFSGRAGEQYF,TGTGCCAGCAGCCAAGCGTTTAGCGGGAGGGCGGGCGAGCAGTACTTC
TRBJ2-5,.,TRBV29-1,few,CSVEEGPRGTQYF,TGCAGCGTTGAAGAGGGGCCTCGGGGGACCCAGTACTTC
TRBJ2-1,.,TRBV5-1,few,CASSFSRDEQFF,TGCGCCAGCAGCTTCAGCAGGGATGAGCAGTTCTTC
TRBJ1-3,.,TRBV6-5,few,CASSLDPGNTIYF,TGTGCCAGCAGCCTGGACCCTGGAAACACCATATATTTT
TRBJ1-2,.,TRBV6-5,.,CASSNGGDWGYTF,TGTGCCAGCAGCAACGGGGGAGATTGGGGCTACACCTTC